Each of the 28 T cell receptor beta chains below was sequenced from the same sample in a study of cytomegalovirus exposure and HLA in healthy donors. The PCR made use of 60 Vbeta and 13 Jbeta primers. Sequencing used immunoSEQ multiplex PCR; TCRdb keeps in-frame clones, though not all of them. The sample has approximately 170,000 clones; roughly 80% are singletons. Input material: PBMCs. These receptors all come from a male donor in good health and CMV-seronegative.

The rearrangement links TRBV2 to TRBJ2-1, with D maybe TRBD1 (7 bases). This CDR3 comprises 14 residues. Germline CDR1 SNHLY, CDR2 FYNNEI. The germline V and J ends were trimmed by 3 bases and 8 bases, with 14 bases remaining between them. The CDR3 nucleotides are TGTGCCAGCAGTGAGGAGGGGGCCGGAGATGAGCAGTTCTTC. This gives the protein CASSEEGAGDEQFF.

This clone was counted only a few times. The chain couples TRBV5-4 to TRBJ1-2; D is unresolved. Trimming took off 0 bases at V and 4 bases at J, with 4 bases between the two ends. The CDR3 sequence is 12 residues long. Germline V gene lookup returns CDR1 SGHNT and CDR2 YYREEE (reference sequence). The CDR3 spells CASSLAGYGYTF. In DNA form, the CDR3 reads TGTGCCAGCAGCTTGGCAGGCTATGGCTACACCTTC.

The chain recombines TRBV6-5 with TRBJ1-1, with TRBD1 matching over 7 bases. CDR3 length: 15 amino acids. Trimming cost V 0 bases and J 3 bases; bases outside gene matches: 4. Germline V CDR1 and CDR2: MNHEY, SVGAGI. The CDR3 loop is CASSYSVTGDTEAFF. For the CDR3, the DNA is TGTGCCAGCAGTTACTCTGTAACAGGGGACACTGAAGCTTTCTTT.

This rearrangement joins TRBV30 to TRBJ2-2; TRBD2 matches 8 bases. Germline loops: CDR1 GTSNPN, CDR2 SVGIG (reference sequence). Trimming at V came to 0 bases and at J to 2 bases, leaving 5 bases not matched to a gene. This CDR3 contains 16 residues. The CDR3 loop reads CAWSVATSGNTGELFF. The CDR3 coding sequence is TGTGCCTGGAGTGTGGCTACTAGCGGAAACACCGGGGAGCTGTTTTTT.

This clone has a single count. The chain couples TRBV6-1 to TRBJ2-1; TRBD2 agrees at 11 bases. The trim removed 3 bases at V and 10 bases at J, leaving 8 bases unmatched. This CDR3 comprises 15 residues. Germline values: CDR1 MNHNS, CDR2 SASEGT. Here the CDR3 reads CASSDWTSGYREQFF. CDR3 nucleotides: TGTGCCAGCAGTGATTGGACTAGCGGGTACAGGGAGCAGTTCTTC.

The chain combines TRBV5-5 with TRBJ2-5; the match to TRBD2 covers 14 bases. V trimming: 6 bases; J trimming: 9 bases; junction bases outside the gene matches: 7. Germline CDR1 is SGHKS and CDR2 is YYEKEE (reference sequence). This CDR3 is built from 14 residues. The CDR3 DNA is TGTGCCAGCACCATGGGACTAGCGGGGGAGGCCCAGTACTTC. Translating gives CASTMGLAGEAQYF.

The V call is TRBV27, the J call TRBJ2-7, with 12 bases lining up with TRBD2. The V gene end was trimmed by 6 bases and the J gene end by 4 bases; junction bases not matched to a gene: 1. In germline, CDR1 is MNHEY, CDR2 SMNVEV (reference sequence). The CDR3 totals 13 residues. The CDR3 region is CASSLAGGYEQYF. CDR3 in DNA: TGTGCCAGCAGCCTAGCGGGGGGGTACGAGCAGTACTTC.

This clone was picked up a small number of times. At one of its ends the junction is not consistent with the germline gene, which may arise from a read error. This chain uses TRBV20-1 with TRBJ1-1; D ambiguous. CDR3 length: 11 amino acids. The germline CDR1 and CDR2 sequences are DFQATT and SNEGSKA (reference sequence). CDR3 nucleotide sequence: TGCAGCGCTAGGGCGGGGACTGAAGCTTTCTTT. It codes for CSARAGTEAFF.

The CDR3 reads CACTVPNLSYNEQFF. As DNA, the CDR3 is TGTGCCTGTACAGTCCCTAACCTCTCCTACAATGAGCAGTTCTTC. The chain is built from TRBV30 and TRBJ2-1; D not resolved. CDR1 is GTSNPN and CDR2 is SVGIG in the germline V gene (reference sequence). The CDR3 consists of 15 residues. V lost 6 bases and J lost 0, with 15 bases in between.

V gene TRBV28 combines with J gene TRBJ2-1; D remains unclear. This CDR3 is 11 amino acids long. V was cut by 8 bases and J by 1 base, with 3 bases left in between. Germline CDR1 reads MDHEN; CDR2 reads SYDVKM. The chain's CDR3 is CASSSYNEQFF. The CDR3 DNA reads TGTGCCAGCTCTTCCTACAATGAGCAGTTCTTC.

The chain has TRBV28 and TRBJ2-2; no firm D call. Germline V gene lookup returns CDR1 MDHEN and CDR2 SYDVKM. Trimming cost V 5 bases and J 4 bases, with 8 bases left between them. This CDR3 has 13 residues. The CDR3 sequence is CASSDSSTGELFF. Here the CDR3 DNA reads TGTGCCAGCAGTGATTCTAGCACCGGGGAGCTGTTTTTT.

J is TRBJ1-2 and V is TRBV7-9; 9 bases map to TRBD1. In germline, CDR1 is SEHNR, CDR2 FQNEAQ (reference sequence). The ends lost 5 bases at V and 2 bases at J; junction bases unmatched: 3. The CDR3 extends over 14 amino acids. The CDR3 region is CASSRDRENYGYTF. CDR3 nucleotides: TGTGCCAGCAGCCGGGACAGGGAAAACTATGGCTACACCTTC.

Here the CDR3 DNA reads TGTGCCAGCAGCGTCATCTCCGGGACTAGCGGGACTCAGCAGTTCTTC. Encoded protein: CASSVISGTSGTQQFF. The J gene is TRBJ2-1, the V gene TRBV9; 13 positions agree with TRBD2. The J segment lost 11 bases and the V segment lost 2 bases, leaving 10 bases of the junction unmatched. The CDR3 covers 16 residues. Germline V gene lookup returns CDR1 SGDLS and CDR2 YYNGEE.

This clone was seen a handful of times. The chain uses TRBV6-6 and TRBJ1-4, with D unclear. V lost 2 bases and J lost 8, with 12 bases in between. The CDR3 has 14 residues. Germline V gene data show CDR1 as MNHNY and CDR2 as SVGAGI (reference sequence). CDR3 sequence: CASSYTRFKEKLFF. CDR3 nucleotide sequence: TGTGCCAGCAGTTACACCAGGTTCAAAGAAAAACTGTTTTTT.

This chain links TRBV28 with TRBJ2-7; the D is unclear. CDR1 MDHEN and CDR2 SYDVKM come from the germline V gene. Trimming shortened V by 6 bases and J by 6 bases, and 15 bases separated the two germline ends. The CDR3 loop spans 13 amino acids. The CDR3 bases are TGTGCCAGCAGAATCAGTTTGGGCAGCGAGCAGTACTTC. Amino acid sequence: CASRISLGSEQYF.

The chain links TRBV19 to TRBJ1-2; TRBD1 is a possible D gene (6 bases). The V and J ends lost 8 bases and 6 bases respectively, with 19 bases between them. CDR1 LNHDA and CDR2 SQIVND come from the germline V gene (reference sequence). The CDR3 is made up of 14 amino acids. The CDR3 sequence is CASARGAETNGYTF. The CDR3 DNA reads as TGTGCCAGTGCCCGGGGGGCAGAGACCAATGGCTACACCTTC.

This sequence joins TRBV7-2 and TRBJ2-3; 8 bases fit TRBD2. The germline V gene encodes CDR1 SGHTA and CDR2 FQGNSA. This CDR3 is built from 16 residues. The J segment lost 3 bases and the V segment lost 5 bases, leaving 10 bases of the junction unmatched. In DNA, the CDR3 is TGTGCCAGCAGCGAGAACCCGGGACTAGAGACAGATACGCAGTATTTT. The encoded protein is CASSENPGLETDTQYF.

The chain has TRBV4-2 and TRBJ2-3; 8 bases map to TRBD1. This CDR3 comprises 16 residues. V shed 4 bases and J 1 base; nucleotides not matched to a gene: 7. Germline-derived CDR1 and CDR2 are LGHNA and YNFKEQ. Written as DNA, the CDR3 is TGTGCCAGCAGCCTGGAGGGGACAGGAGGCACAGATACGCAGTATTTT. This sequence encodes CASSLEGTGGTDTQYF.

The chain is built from TRBV21-1 and TRBJ2-4; TRBD1 is the table's D call and was not checked against the DNA. TRBV21-1 is an annotated pseudogene. CDR3 length: 20 amino acids. The CDR3 sequence: CASSAPGQGSRGVGKNIQYF. CDR3 nucleotide sequence: TGTGCCAGCAGCGCCCCGGGACAGGGGAGTCGGGGGGTAGGCAAAAACATTCAGTACTTC.

This clone was observed a few times. The V gene is TRBV6-6, the J gene TRBJ1-2, with 7 bases fitting TRBD1. The CDR3 is 13 amino acids. V shed 4 bases, J shed 8 bases, and the junction held 7 bases outside the gene matches. Germline-derived CDR1 and CDR2 are MNHNY and SVGAGI (reference sequence). CDR3 DNA: TGTGCCAGCAGTTCCCCTCGGACAGGAGGCTACACCTTC. Amino acids: CASSSPRTGGYTF.

This sequence joins TRBV9 and TRBJ2-2; no clear D. The CDR3 totals 14 residues. The V gene's germline CDR1 is SGDLS and CDR2 YYNGEE. V lost 4 bases and J lost 5, with 12 bases in between. The DNA for the CDR3 is TGTGCCAGCAGCATCCAGACTGGAACCGGGGAGCTGTTTTTT. It yields the protein CASSIQTGTGELFF.

The chain couples TRBV7-3 to TRBJ2-3; D remains unclear. Trimming removed 2 bases from V and 5 bases from J, with 8 bases in between. The CDR3 sequence is 13 residues long. Germline V gene sequence: CDR1 SGHTA, CDR2 FQGTGA. CDR3 DNA: TGTGCCAGCAGCTTACGCAGAGGAGATACGCAGTATTTT. It encodes CASSLRRGDTQYF.

V usage is TRBV6-1 and J usage is TRBJ1-3; 10 nucleotides line up with TRBD1. Germline lookup yields CDR1 MNHNS and CDR2 SASEGT. CDR3 length: 13 amino acids. The V segment lost 8 bases and the J segment 8 bases; nucleotides outside the gene matches: 6. The CDR3 nucleotides are TGTGCCAGCCTATGGACAGGGGGAGACACCATATATTTT. It encodes CASLWTGGDTIYF.

The genes are TRBV5-6 and TRBJ2-3; D unresolved. Germline CDR1 reads SGHDT; CDR2 reads YYEEEE. The V and J ends lost 0 bases and 2 bases respectively, with 10 bases between them. This CDR3 region has 15 residues. As DNA, the CDR3 is TGTGCCAGCAGCTTGGGATGGGCAGACACAGATACGCAGTATTTT. It specifies CASSLGWADTDTQYF.

The chain carries TRBV4-2 and TRBJ2-1; 11 bases fit TRBD2. The CDR3 length is 17 residues. The ends lost 2 bases at V and 0 bases at J; junction bases unmatched: 3. Germline V gives CDR1 LGHNA, CDR2 YNFKEQ. CDR3 loop: CASSQKLAGGSYNEQFF. CDR3 DNA: TGTGCCAGCAGCCAAAAGCTAGCGGGGGGCTCCTACAATGAGCAGTTCTTC.

The chain links TRBV4-1 to TRBJ1-3; no clear D. Germline V gene data show CDR1 as MGHRA and CDR2 as YSYEKL. The CDR3 contains 15 residues. The germline V and J ends were trimmed by 3 bases and 4 bases, with 13 bases remaining between them. CDR3 nucleotide sequence: TGCGCCAGCAGCCACGTCGGCCTAGAAGGAAACACCATATATTTT. This translates into CASSHVGLEGNTIYF.

The table lists this clone with a few counts. V gene TRBV28 combines with J gene TRBJ1-2; TRBD1 aligns across 7 bases. Germline V gene sequence: CDR1 MDHEN, CDR2 SYDVKM. V was pared by 7 bases and J by 2 bases, with 4 bases of the junction left unmatched. This CDR3 has 13 amino acids. The CDR3 region is CASKTTGNYGYTF. The CDR3 coding sequence is TGTGCCAGCAAGACGACAGGGAACTATGGCTACACCTTC.

The chain is built from TRBV25-1 and TRBJ2-5, with TRBD2 matching 11 bases. J was trimmed by 5 bases and V by 4 bases; bases with no gene match: 3. Germline CDR1 MGHDK, CDR2 SYGVNS. The CDR3 totals 14 residues. The CDR3 spells CASSGRLAGETQYF. The DNA of the CDR3 is TGTGCCAGCAGTGGCAGACTAGCGGGGGAGACCCAGTACTTC.